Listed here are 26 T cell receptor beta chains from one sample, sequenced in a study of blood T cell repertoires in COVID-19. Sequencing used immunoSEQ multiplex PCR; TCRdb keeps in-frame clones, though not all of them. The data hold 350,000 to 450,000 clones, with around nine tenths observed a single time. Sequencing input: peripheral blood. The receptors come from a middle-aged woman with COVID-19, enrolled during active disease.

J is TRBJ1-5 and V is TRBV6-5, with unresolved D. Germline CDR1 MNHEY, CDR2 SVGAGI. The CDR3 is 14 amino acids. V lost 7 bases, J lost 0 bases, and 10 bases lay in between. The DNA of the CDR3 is TGTGCCAGCAAACTCACAGTTAGCAATCAGCCCCAGCATTTT. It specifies CASKLTVSNQPQHF.

CDR3 in amino acids: CASSDSRRVATNEKLFF. CDR3 sequence (DNA): TGTGCCAGCAGTGACTCTCGCAGGGTTGCAACTAATGAAAAACTGTTTTTT. This rearrangement joins TRBV25-1 to TRBJ1-4, with D possibly TRBD1 on 5 matching bases. V shed 3 bases and J shed 0 bases, with 14 bases lying between them. From germline, CDR1 is MGHDK and CDR2 SYGVNS. The CDR3 is 17 amino acids.

This CDR3 is CAISRKSPGGYGYTF. The CDR3 DNA is TGTGCCATCAGCCGTAAATCGCCAGGGGGCTATGGCTACACCTTC. This chain connects TRBV10-3 to TRBJ1-2; 7 nucleotides align to TRBD1. V dropped 6 bases and J dropped 4; count of bases not matched to a gene: 11. Looked up from germline, CDR1 is ENHRY and CDR2 is SYGVKD. The CDR3 totals 15 residues.

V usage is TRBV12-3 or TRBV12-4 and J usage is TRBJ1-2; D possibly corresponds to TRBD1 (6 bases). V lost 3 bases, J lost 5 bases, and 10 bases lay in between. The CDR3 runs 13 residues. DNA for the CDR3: TGTGCCAGCAGTTTCGCAGGGGAATATGGCTACACCTTC. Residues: CASSFAGEYGYTF.

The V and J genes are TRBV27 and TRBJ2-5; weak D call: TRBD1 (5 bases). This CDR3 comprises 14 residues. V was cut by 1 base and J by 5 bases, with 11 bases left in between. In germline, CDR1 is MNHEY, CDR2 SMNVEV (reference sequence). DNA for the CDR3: TGTGCCAGCAGTTTATATAAGGGGTGGGAGACCCAGTACTTC. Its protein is CASSLYKGWETQYF.

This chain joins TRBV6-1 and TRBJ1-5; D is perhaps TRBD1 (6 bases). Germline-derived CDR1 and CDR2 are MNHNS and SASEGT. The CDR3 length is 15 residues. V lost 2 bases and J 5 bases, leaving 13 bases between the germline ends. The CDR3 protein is CASSELQGRHQPQHF. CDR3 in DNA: TGTGCCAGCAGTGAACTACAGGGTCGGCATCAGCCCCAGCATTTT.

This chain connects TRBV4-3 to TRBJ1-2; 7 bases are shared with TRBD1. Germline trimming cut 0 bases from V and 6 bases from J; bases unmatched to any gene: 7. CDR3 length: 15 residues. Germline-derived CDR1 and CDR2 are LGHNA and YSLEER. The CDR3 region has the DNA TGCGCCAGCAGCCAAGATACAGGGGCCTTCCATGGCTACACCTTC. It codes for CASSQDTGAFHGYTF.

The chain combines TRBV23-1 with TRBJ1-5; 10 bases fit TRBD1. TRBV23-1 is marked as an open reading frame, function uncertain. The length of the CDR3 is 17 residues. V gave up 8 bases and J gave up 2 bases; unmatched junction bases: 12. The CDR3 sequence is CASPFPPGQGGNQPQHF. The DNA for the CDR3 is TGCGCCAGCCCATTTCCACCAGGACAGGGGGGCAATCAGCCCCAGCATTTT.

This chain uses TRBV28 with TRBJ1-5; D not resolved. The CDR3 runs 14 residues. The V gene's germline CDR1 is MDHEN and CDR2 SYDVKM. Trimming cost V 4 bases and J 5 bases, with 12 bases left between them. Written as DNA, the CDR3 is TGTGCCAGCAGTTCCTCCCAGCGGTATCAGCCCCAGCATTTT. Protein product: CASSSSQRYQPQHF.

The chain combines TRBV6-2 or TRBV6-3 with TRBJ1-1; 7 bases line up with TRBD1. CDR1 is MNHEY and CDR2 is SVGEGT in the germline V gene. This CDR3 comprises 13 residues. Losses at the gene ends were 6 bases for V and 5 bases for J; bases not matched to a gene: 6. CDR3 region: CASSPGTVTEAFF. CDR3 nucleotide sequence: TGTGCCAGCAGCCCCGGGACAGTGACTGAAGCTTTCTTT.

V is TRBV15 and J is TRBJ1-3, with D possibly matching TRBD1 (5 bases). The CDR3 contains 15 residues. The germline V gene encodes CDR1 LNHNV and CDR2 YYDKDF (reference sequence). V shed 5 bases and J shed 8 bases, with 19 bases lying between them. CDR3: CATSPSPGLGDTIYF. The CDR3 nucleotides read TGTGCCACCAGCCCTTCGCCGGGACTCGGCGACACCATATATTTT.

CDR3 amino acids: CASSLGQTYEQYF. CDR3 DNA sequence: TGTGCCAGCAGTTTAGGGCAGACCTACGAGCAGTACTTC. V is TRBV27 and J is TRBJ2-7; D is undetermined. Germline V gene sequence: CDR1 MNHEY, CDR2 SMNVEV (reference sequence). V lost 2 bases, J lost 2 bases, and 7 bases lay in between. This CDR3 has 13 residues.

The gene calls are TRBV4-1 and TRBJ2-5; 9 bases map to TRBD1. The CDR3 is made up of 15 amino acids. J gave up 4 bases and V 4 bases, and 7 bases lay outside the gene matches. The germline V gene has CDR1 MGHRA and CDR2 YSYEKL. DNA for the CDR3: TGCGCCAGCAGCCGGCCCGGGACAGGGTCAGAGACCCAGTACTTC. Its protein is CASSRPGTGSETQYF.

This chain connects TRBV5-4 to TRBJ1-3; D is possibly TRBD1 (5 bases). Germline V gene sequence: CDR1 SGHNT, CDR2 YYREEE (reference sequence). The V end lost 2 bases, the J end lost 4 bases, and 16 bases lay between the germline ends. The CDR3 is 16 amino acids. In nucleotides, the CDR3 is TGTGCCAGCAGCTTCACAGGAGGCGCGGGGGGAAACACCATATATTTT. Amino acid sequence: CASSFTGGAGGNTIYF.

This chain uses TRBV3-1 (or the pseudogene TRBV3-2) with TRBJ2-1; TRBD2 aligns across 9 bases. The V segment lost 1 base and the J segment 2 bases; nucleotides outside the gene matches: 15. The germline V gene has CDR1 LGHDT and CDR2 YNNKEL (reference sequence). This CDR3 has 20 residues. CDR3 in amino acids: CASSQGSSGSTRFTYNEQFF. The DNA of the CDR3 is TGTGCCAGCAGCCAAGGTAGTAGCGGGAGTACCCGGTTCACCTACAATGAGCAGTTCTTC.

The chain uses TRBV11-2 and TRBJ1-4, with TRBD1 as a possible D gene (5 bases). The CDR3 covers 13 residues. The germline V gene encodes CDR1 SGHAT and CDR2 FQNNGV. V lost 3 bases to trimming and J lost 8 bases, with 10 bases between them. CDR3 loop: CASSFRAREKLFF. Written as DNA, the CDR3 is TGTGCCAGCAGCTTCAGGGCGAGGGAAAAACTGTTTTTT.

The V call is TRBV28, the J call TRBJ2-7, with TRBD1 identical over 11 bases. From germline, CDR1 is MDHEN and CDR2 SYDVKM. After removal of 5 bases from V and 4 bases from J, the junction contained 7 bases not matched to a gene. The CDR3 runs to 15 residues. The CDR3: CASSRPGQGVYEQYF. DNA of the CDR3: TGTGCCAGCAGTCGCCCGGGACAGGGGGTTTACGAGCAGTACTTC.

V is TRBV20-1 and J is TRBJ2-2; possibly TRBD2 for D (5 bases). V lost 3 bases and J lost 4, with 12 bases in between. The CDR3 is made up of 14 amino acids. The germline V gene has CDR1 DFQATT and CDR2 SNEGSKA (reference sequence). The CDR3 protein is CSASKGVGTGELFF. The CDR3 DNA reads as TGCAGTGCTAGTAAGGGAGTCGGCACCGGGGAGCTGTTTTTT.

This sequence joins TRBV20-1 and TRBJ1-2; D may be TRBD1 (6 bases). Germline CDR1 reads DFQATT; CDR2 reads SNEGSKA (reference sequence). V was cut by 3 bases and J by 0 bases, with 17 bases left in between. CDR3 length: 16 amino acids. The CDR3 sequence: CSASQRGGEANYGYTF. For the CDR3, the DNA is TGCAGTGCTAGTCAAAGGGGGGGCGAAGCTAACTATGGCTACACCTTC.

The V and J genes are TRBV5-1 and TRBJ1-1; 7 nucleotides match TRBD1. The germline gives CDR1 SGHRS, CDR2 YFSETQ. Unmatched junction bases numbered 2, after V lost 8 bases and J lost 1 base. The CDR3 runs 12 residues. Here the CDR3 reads CASNRGNTEAFF. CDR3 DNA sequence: TGCGCCAGTAACAGGGGGAACACTGAAGCTTTCTTT.

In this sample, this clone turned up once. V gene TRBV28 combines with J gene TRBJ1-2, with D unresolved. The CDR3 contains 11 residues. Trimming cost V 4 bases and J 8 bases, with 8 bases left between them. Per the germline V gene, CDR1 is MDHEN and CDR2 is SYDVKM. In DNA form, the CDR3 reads TGTGCCAGCAGTTCCCTTGGCGGCTACACCTTC. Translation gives CASSSLGGYTF.

The CDR3 loop reads CASSSVRDRGLTEAFF. In DNA, the CDR3 is TGTGCCAGCAGCTCTGTCCGGGACAGGGGGCTCACTGAAGCTTTCTTT. This chain joins TRBV9 and TRBJ1-1, with 12 bases matching TRBD1. There are 16 residues in the CDR3. The V and J ends lost 4 bases and 4 bases, in that order; junction bases with no gene match: 8. Germline V lookup: CDR1 SGDLS, CDR2 YYNGEE.

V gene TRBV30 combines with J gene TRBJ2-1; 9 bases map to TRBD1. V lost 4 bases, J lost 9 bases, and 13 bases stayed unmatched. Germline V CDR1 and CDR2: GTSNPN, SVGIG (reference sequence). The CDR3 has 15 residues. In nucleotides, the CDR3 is TGTGCCTGGACTTACCGGGACAGGGTCCTGAGTGAGCAGTTCTTC. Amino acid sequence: CAWTYRDRVLSEQFF.

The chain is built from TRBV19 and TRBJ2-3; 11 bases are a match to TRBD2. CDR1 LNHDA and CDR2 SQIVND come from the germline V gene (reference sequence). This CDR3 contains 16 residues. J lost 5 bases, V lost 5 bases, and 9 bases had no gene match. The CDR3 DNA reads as TGTGCCAGTAGTCCTCTAGCGGGAGGAACTGGAGATACGCAGTATTTT. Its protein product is CASSPLAGGTGDTQYF.

The CDR3: CASSATGTEFYTF. CDR3 DNA sequence: TGTGCCAGCTCAGCTACCGGGACAGAATTCTACACCTTC. This chain links TRBV18 with TRBJ1-2; TRBD1 matches at 7 bases. With V trimmed by 5 bases and J by 10 bases, 10 bases remained unmatched. There are 13 residues in the CDR3. CDR1 and CDR2 from the germline V gene are KGHSH and LQKENI.

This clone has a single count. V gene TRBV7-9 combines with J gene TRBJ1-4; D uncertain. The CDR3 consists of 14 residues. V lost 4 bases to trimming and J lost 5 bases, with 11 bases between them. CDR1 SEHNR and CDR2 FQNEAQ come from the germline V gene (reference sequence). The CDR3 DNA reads TGTGCCAGCAGCTCGCAGGTATACAATGAAAAACTGTTTTTT. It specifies CASSSQVYNEKLFF.